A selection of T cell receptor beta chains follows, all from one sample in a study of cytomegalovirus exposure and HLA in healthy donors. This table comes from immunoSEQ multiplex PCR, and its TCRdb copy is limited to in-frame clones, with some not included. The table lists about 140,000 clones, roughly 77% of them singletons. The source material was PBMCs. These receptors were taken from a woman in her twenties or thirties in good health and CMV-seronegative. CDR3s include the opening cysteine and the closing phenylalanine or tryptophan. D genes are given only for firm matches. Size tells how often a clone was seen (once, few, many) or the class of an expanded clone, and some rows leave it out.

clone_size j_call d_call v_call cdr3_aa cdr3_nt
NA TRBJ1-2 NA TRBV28 CASSLGRSPAAGGYTF TGTGCCAGCAGTTTAGGCAGGAGCCCCGCCGCGGGTGGCTACACCTTC
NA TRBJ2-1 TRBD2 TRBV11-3 CASSGAASGSYNEQFF TGTGCCAGCAGCGGGGCGGCTAGCGGCTCCTACAATGAGCAGTTCTTC
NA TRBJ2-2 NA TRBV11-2 CASSPAIFNTGELFF TGTGCCAGCAGCCCAGCGATTTTTAACACCGGGGAGCTGTTTTTT
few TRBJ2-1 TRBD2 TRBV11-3 CASSGGNLAGYNEQFF TGTGCCAGCAGCGGAGGGAACCTAGCGGGATACAATGAGCAGTTCTTC
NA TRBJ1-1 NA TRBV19 CASSKQGWGTEAFF TGTGCCAGTAGCAAACAGGGTTGGGGCACTGAAGCTTTCTTT
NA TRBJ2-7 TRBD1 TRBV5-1 CASSPGQVPFYEQYF TGCGCCAGCAGCCCCGGACAGGTCCCCTTCTACGAGCAGTACTTC
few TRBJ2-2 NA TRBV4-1 CASSLPGWRPGELFF TGCGCCAGCAGCCTGCCCGGTTGGCGGCCCGGGGAGCTGTTTTTT
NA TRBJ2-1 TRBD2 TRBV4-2 CASSQVRLVAGGRNEQFF TGTGCCAGCAGCCAAGTCCGACTGGTAGCGGGGGGTAGAAATGAGCAGTTCTTC
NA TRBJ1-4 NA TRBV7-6 CASSLTEATNEKLFF TGTGCCAGCAGCTTGACCGAGGCAACTAATGAAAAACTGTTTTTT
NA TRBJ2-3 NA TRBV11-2 CASSFLSLASTDTQYF TGTGCCAGCAGCTTTCTATCTCTCGCTAGCACAGATACGCAGTATTTT
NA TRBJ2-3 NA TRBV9 CASSVEDSRPPDTQYF TGTGCCAGCAGCGTGGAAGACAGCCGTCCTCCAGATACGCAGTATTTT
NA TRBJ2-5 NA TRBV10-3 CAISGGPETQYF TGTGCCATCAGCGGCGGGCCGGAGACCCAGTACTTC
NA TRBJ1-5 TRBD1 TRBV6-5 CASRDRGPSQPQHF TGTGCCAGCAGGGACAGGGGGCCGAGTCAGCCCCAGCATTTT
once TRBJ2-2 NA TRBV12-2 CASLMGEGGNRGAVF TGTGCAAGTCTAATGGGGGAAGGAGGGAACCGGGGAGCTGTTTTT
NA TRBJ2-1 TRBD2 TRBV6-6 CASSPPGLAGINEQFF TGTGCCAGCAGTCCACCAGGACTAGCGGGAATAAATGAGCAGTTCTTC
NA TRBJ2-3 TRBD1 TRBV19 CASSGTGSDTQYF TGTGCCAGTAGTGGGACAGGGTCAGATACGCAGTATTTT
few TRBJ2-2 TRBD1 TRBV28 CASSSTGDTGELFF TGTGCCAGCAGCTCGACAGGGGACACCGGGGAGCTGTTTTTT
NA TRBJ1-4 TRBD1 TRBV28 CASSSPGTGGREKLFF TGTGCCAGCAGTTCCCCGGGGACAGGAGGGCGGGAAAAACTGTTTTTT
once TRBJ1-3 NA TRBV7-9 CSSSKRQVMTGNTIYF TGTTCCAGCAGCAAAAGACAGGTGATGACTGGAAACACCATATATTTT
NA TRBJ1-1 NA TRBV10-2 CASSESRGGTEAFF TGCGCCAGCAGTGAGTCCCGAGGGGGCACTGAAGCTTTCTTT
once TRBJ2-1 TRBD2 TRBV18 CASSPPTGGAYNEQFF TGTGCCAGCTCACCACCTACGGGAGGGGCCTACAATGAGCAGTTCTTC
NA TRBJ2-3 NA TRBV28 CASSFPRQTTSTDTQYF TGTGCCAGCAGTTTTCCTCGACAGACGACCAGCACAGATACGCAGTATTTT
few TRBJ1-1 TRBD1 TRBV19 CASSLSVDRGKAFF TGTGCCAGTAGTTTGTCCGTAGACAGGGGTAAAGCTTTCTTT
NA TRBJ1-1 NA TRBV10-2 CASSPWHPPNTEAFF TGCGCCAGCAGCCCGTGGCACCCACCGAACACTGAAGCTTTCTTT
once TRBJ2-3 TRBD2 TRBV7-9 CASSSELAGDTQYF TGTGCCAGCAGCTCCGAACTAGCGGGAGATACGCAGTATTTT
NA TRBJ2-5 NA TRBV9 CASSVGQPQQGTQYF TGTGCCAGCAGCGTAGGCCAGCCCCAGCAGGGGACCCAGTACTTC
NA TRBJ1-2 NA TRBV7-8 CASSNSDGIYGYTF TGTGCCAGCAGCAATTCGGACGGGATCTATGGCTACACCTTC
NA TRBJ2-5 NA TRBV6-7 CATSGGPSETQYF TGTGCCACCTCAGGGGGGCCCTCAGAGACCCAGTACTTC
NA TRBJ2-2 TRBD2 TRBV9 CVSSVSGLAGGPTGELFF TGTGTCAGCAGCGTAAGCGGACTAGCGGGGGGTCCCACCGGGGAGCTGTTTTTT
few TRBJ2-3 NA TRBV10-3 CAISGSTDTQYF TGTGCCATCAGCGGTTCTACGGATACGCAGTATTTT
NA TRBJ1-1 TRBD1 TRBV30 CAWSSTTGATEAFF TGTGCCTGGAGTTCTACGACAGGGGCCACTGAAGCTTTCTTT
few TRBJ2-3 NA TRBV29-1 CSVEDGGADTQYF TGCAGCGTTGAGGACGGGGGTGCAGATACGCAGTATTTT
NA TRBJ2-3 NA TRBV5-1 CASSPDLRGTDTQYF TGCGCCAGCAGCCCTGACCTAAGGGGGACAGATACGCAGTATTTT
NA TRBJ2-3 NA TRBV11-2 CASSRVVRDTQYF TGTGCCAGCAGCCGCGTGGTCCGGGATACGCAGTATTTT
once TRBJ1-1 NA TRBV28 CASSDRRMNTEAFF TGTGCCAGCAGTGACAGGCGGATGAACACTGAAGCTTTCTTT
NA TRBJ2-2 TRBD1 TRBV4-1 CASSGETGTGNTGELFF TGCGCCAGCAGTGGGGAAACCGGGACAGGGAACACCGGGGAGCTGTTTTTT
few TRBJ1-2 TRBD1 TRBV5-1 CASSFGGQGYGYTF TGCGCCAGCAGCTTTGGGGGACAGGGTTATGGCTACACCTTC
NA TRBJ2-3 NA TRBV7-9 CASSPEGHITDTQYF TGTGCCAGCAGCCCAGAGGGCCATATCACAGATACGCAGTATTTT
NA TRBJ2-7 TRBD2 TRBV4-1 CASSQSTVAGTYEQYF TGCGCCAGCAGCCAAAGCACGGTAGCGGGAACCTACGAGCAGTACTTC
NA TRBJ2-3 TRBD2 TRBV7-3 CASSWGLAGRTDTQYF TGTGCCAGCAGCTGGGGACTAGCGGGTCGCACAGATACGCAGTATTTT
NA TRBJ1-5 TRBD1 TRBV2 CASSETGQGNNQPQHF TGTGCCAGCAGTGAGACGGGACAGGGGAACAATCAGCCCCAGCATTTT
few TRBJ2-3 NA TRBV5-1 CASSSTSTDTQYF TGCGCCAGCAGCTCCACTAGCACAGATACGCAGTATTTT
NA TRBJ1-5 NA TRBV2 CASKVTGAMQPQHF TGTGCCAGCAAAGTGACAGGAGCCATGCAGCCCCAGCATTTT
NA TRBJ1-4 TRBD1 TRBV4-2 CASSQDGTGGRPNEKLFF TGTGCCAGCAGCCAAGATGGCACAGGGGGAAGACCAAATGAAAAACTGTTTTTT
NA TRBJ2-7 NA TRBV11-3 CASSLKVSLAGDEQYF TGTGCCAGCAGCTTAAAGGTCTCACTAGCTGGAGACGAGCAGTACTTC
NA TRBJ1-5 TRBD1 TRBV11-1 CASRRQGLGGQPQHF TGTGCCAGCAGGCGACAGGGATTAGGAGGTCAGCCCCAGCATTTT
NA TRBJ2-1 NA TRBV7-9 CASTFRGEQFF TGTGCCAGCACTTTTAGAGGTGAGCAGTTCTTC
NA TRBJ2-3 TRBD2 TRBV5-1 CATSRGGTDTQYF TGCGCCACCAGCCGGGGGGGTACAGATACGCAGTATTTT
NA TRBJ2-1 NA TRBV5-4 CASSSGGPLSGNEQFF TGTGCCAGCAGCTCCGGCGGGCCCCTATCAGGCAATGAGCAGTTCTTC
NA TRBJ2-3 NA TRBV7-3 CASSRLGTTDTQYF TGTGCCAGCAGCCGACTCGGGACTACAGATACGCAGTATTTT
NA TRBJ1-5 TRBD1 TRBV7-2 CASSFTLDRGQPQHF TGTGCCAGCAGCTTTACCCTCGACAGGGGTCAGCCCCAGCATTTT
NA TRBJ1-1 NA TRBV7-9 CASSFVNGNTEAFF TGTGCCAGCAGCTTTGTTAACGGGAACACTGAAGCTTTCTTT
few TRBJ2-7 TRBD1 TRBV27 CASSGAGTEGKQYF TGTGCCAGCAGTGGGGCCGGGACAGAGGGTAAGCAGTACTTC